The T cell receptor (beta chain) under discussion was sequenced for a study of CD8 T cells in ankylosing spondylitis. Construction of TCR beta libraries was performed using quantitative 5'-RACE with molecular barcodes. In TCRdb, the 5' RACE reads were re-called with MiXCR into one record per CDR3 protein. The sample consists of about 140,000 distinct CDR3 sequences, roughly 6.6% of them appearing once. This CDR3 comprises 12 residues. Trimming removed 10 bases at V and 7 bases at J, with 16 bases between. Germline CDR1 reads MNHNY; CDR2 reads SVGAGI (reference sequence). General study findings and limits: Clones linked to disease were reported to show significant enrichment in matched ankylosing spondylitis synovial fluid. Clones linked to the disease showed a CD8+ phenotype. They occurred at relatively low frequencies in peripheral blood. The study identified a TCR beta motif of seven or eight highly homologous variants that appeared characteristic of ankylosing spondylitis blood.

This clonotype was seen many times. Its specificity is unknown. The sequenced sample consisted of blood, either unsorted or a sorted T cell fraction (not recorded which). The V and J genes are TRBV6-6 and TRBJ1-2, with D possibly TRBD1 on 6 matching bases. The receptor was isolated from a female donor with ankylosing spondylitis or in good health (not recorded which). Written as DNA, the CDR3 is TGTGCCACCAAAAGGGGGGGGGTTGGCTACACCTTC. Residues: CATKRGGVGYTF.